The present TCR beta chain was sequenced within a study of shared clonotypes between healthy human individuals. Study at large: Participating donors consisted of a couple of women and three men aged 18 to 49. Whole-study findings and limits: Few donors limited the genetic and exposure-history diversity represented.

The CDR3 is made up of 17 amino acids. Germline CDR1 and CDR2: SGHTA and FQGNSA. Researchers ran the assay at a deep level. Per sorted-subset replicate PCR, input was 200 to 250 ng DNA, representing tens of thousands of T cell genomes. Sequenced by immunoSEQ multiplex PCR; TCRdb stores in-frame clones only, minus some. The repertoire includes some 650,000 clones, around 97% of them detected once, and 0.045% to 0.06% sits in the top ten. As to this clone: Its antigen remains unidentified.

The chain has TRBV7-2 and TRBJ2-2, with D hard to call. The sequence came from a woman younger than 45 in good health. Sequencing input: naive CD4+ T cells sorted from blood. The subset: CD45RA+ positively selected. In DNA, the CDR3 is TGTGCTATTTTAAGGACCGCAACTTTGGGGAACACCGGGGAGCTGTTTTTT. It translates to CAILRTATLGNTGELFF.